What follows are 24 T cell receptor beta chains derived from one specimen sequenced in a study of CD8 T cells in ankylosing spondylitis. TCRdb re-derived calls from the 5' RACE reads in MiXCR, one entry per CDR3 protein. The table has about 250,000 distinct CDR3 sequences, 15% to 20% seen once. The sequenced sample was blood, either unsorted or a sorted T cell fraction (not recorded which). The source of these receptors is a male donor with ankylosing spondylitis or in good health (not recorded which).

This clonotype was counted between two and nine times. This rearrangement joins TRBV20-1 to TRBJ2-2; D uncertain. Germline CDR1 reads DFQATT; CDR2 reads SNEGSKA (reference sequence). Trimming took off 3 bases at V and 0 bases at J, with 5 bases between the two ends. The CDR3 sequence is 13 residues long. The CDR3 loop is CSASPANTGELFF. In DNA, the CDR3 is TGCAGTGCTAGTCCAGCGAACACCGGGGAGCTGTTTTTT.

This clonotype appeared a few times. The chain links TRBV7-9 to TRBJ2-5; D is unresolved. Trimming removed 5 bases at V and 2 bases at J, with 6 bases between. The CDR3 is 12 amino acids. Germline V gene data show CDR1 as SEHNR and CDR2 as FQNEAQ (reference sequence). The CDR3 protein is CASSPIQETQYF. The CDR3 bases are TGTGCCAGCAGCCCGATACAAGAGACCCAGTACTTC.

J is TRBJ2-1 and V is TRBV3-1; D perhaps matches TRBD2 (6 bases). Deletions cut 4 bases from V and 4 bases from J, with 14 bases between. Germline values: CDR1 LGHDT, CDR2 YNNKEL (reference sequence). The CDR3 sequence is 15 residues long. The CDR3 reads CASSPDFAGYNEQFF. For the CDR3, the DNA is TGTGCCAGCAGCCCGGACTTCGCGGGGTACAATGAGCAGTTCTTC.

This clonotype was picked up many times. CDR3 residues: CASRRHDTNEQFF. As DNA, the CDR3 is TGTGCCAGCAGACGACACGATACCAATGAGCAGTTCTTC. The chain is built from TRBV7-9 and TRBJ2-1; D is undetermined. Germline CDR1 reads SEHNR; CDR2 reads FQNEAQ (reference sequence). V was clipped by 6 bases and J by 6 bases, with 12 bases between them. The CDR3 has 13 residues.

This clonotype was seen a few times. CDR3 residues: CASSVGQNTEAFF. CDR3 bases: TGTGCCAGCAGTGTGGGACAGAACACTGAAGCTTTCTTT. The chain employs TRBV28 and TRBJ1-1; tentatively, D is TRBD1 (6 bases). CDR1 is MDHEN, CDR2 SYDVKM, per germline. The V end lost 5 bases, the J end lost 1 base, and 8 bases lay between the germline ends. This CDR3 spans 13 amino acids.

The V gene is TRBV7-9, the J gene TRBJ2-7; D tentatively reads TRBD1 or TRBD2 (6 bases each). The ends were cut back, 1 base at V and 5 bases at J, with 12 bases in the middle. From germline, CDR1 is SEHNR and CDR2 FQNEAQ (reference sequence). The CDR3 extends over 14 amino acids. The DNA of the CDR3 is TGTGCCAGCAGCTTAGAGCCGGGGGCCCACGAGCAGTACTTC. Amino acid sequence: CASSLEPGAHEQYF. Combining the CDR3 with reference TRBV7-9 and TRBJ2-7 gives the whole variable domain DTGVSQNPRHKITKRGQNVTFRCDPISEHNRLYWYRQTLGQGPEFLTYFQNEAQLEKSRLLSDRFSAERPKGSFSTLEIQRTEQGDSAMYLCASSLEPGAHEQYFGPGTRLTVT.

This clonotype was recorded a few times. The chain has TRBV6-2 or TRBV6-3 and TRBJ2-7, with 9 nucleotides matching TRBD2. Germline V gene data show CDR1 as MNHEY and CDR2 as SVGEGT. Trimming cost V 6 bases and J 3 bases; bases outside gene matches: 9. The CDR3 is 15 residues long. The chain's CDR3 is CASSVFSGSVYEQYF. The DNA for the CDR3 is TGTGCCAGCAGCGTCTTTAGCGGGAGTGTCTACGAGCAGTACTTC.

This clonotype was picked up a small number of times. The genes are TRBV27 and TRBJ2-7, with D unclear. Germline V CDR1 and CDR2: MNHEY, SMNVEV (reference sequence). V was pared by 6 bases and J by 2 bases, with 14 bases between. The CDR3 length is 14 residues. The CDR3 nucleotides are TGTGCCAGCAGGACCATGGACGTAACCTACGAGCAGTACTTC. It encodes CASRTMDVTYEQYF.

A few counts support this clonotype. The chain recombines TRBV29-1 with TRBJ2-7; TRBD1 matches 8 bases. Trimming at V came to 3 bases and at J to 2 bases, leaving 6 bases not matched to a gene. This CDR3 is 14 amino acids long. Per the germline V gene, CDR1 is SQVTM and CDR2 is ANQGSEA. As DNA, the CDR3 is TGCAGCGTTGACGGACAGGGTGAGACCTACGAGCAGTACTTC. This translates into CSVDGQGETYEQYF.

This rearrangement joins TRBV6-1 to TRBJ2-3; a possible D gene is TRBD2 (5 bases). Germline V lookup: CDR1 MNHNS, CDR2 SASEGT. V was shortened by 5 bases and J by 2 bases, with 11 bases between the two germline ends. The CDR3 sequence is 14 residues long. The CDR3, as DNA: TGTGCCAGCAGTCCCCGGGAAGTCACAGATACGCAGTATTTT. Its translation: CASSPREVTDTQYF.

This clonotype occurred a few times. J is TRBJ2-7 and V is TRBV6-1; D ambiguous. V lost 11 bases and J 3 bases, leaving 11 bases between the germline ends. Germline V gene data show CDR1 as MNHNS and CDR2 as SASEGT. The CDR3 is 11 residues long. CDR3 DNA sequence: TGTGCCGTAGGAGTAGGCTACGAGCAGTACTTC. This translates into CAVGVGYEQYF.

The rearrangement links TRBV11-2 to TRBJ2-7; D not resolved. Germline lookup yields CDR1 SGHAT and CDR2 FQNNGV. The CDR3 has 12 residues. The V end was cut by 3 bases, the J end by 4 bases, with 7 bases between. Written as DNA, the CDR3 is TGTGCCAGCAGCTTTTTAGAGTACGAGCAGTACTTC. Amino acid sequence: CASSFLEYEQYF.

The V gene is TRBV29-1, the J gene TRBJ1-2; 7 bases align to TRBD1. With 0 bases clipped from V and 4 bases from J, the junction kept 8 bases outside the gene matches. The CDR3 length is 15 residues. Germline loops: CDR1 SQVTM, CDR2 ANQGSEA. The CDR3 DNA sequence: TGCAGCGTTGAAGATCTTCAACAGGGGTTCTATGGCTACACCTTC. This gives the protein CSVEDLQQGFYGYTF.

There are a few counts of this clonotype. This rearrangement joins TRBV9 to TRBJ2-3; D remains unclear. The CDR3 has 11 residues. V lost 0 bases and J 4 bases, leaving 0 bases between the germline ends. Per the germline V gene, CDR1 is SGDLS and CDR2 is YYNGEE. CDR3 DNA sequence: TGTGCCAGCAGCGTAGCAGATACGCAGTATTTT. Translation gives CASSVADTQYF.

The V gene is TRBV4-2, the J gene TRBJ2-1, with 13 positions matching TRBD2. From germline, CDR1 is LGHNA and CDR2 YNFKEQ. CDR3 length: 18 amino acids. V was clipped by 4 bases and J by 7 bases; unmatched bases: 13. As DNA, the CDR3 is TGTGCCAGCAGCCTCCGCTCAGGACTAGCGGGAGTGGATAATGAGCAGTTCTTC. Translation gives CASSLRSGLAGVDNEQFF.

Many counts were recorded for this clonotype. The CDR3 reads CASSPAVFGLADYEQYF. In DNA form, the CDR3 reads TGTGCCAGCAGCCCAGCGGTATTCGGACTAGCGGACTACGAGCAGTACTTC. The J gene is TRBJ2-7, the V gene TRBV4-2; 10 bases align to TRBD2. In germline, CDR1 is LGHNA, CDR2 YNFKEQ. The CDR3 loop spans 17 amino acids. The ends lost 4 bases at V and 3 bases at J; junction bases unmatched: 12.

This rearrangement joins TRBV29-1 to TRBJ2-7, with D possibly TRBD2 on 6 matching bases. Per the germline V gene, CDR1 is SQVTM and CDR2 is ANQGSEA. V dropped 5 bases and J dropped 4 bases, with 15 bases sitting between them. The CDR3 covers 13 residues. The CDR3 sequence is CSVSASEAYEQYF. The DNA of the CDR3 is TGCAGCGTTTCCGCTAGCGAGGCATACGAGCAGTACTTC.

This chain links TRBV6-2 or TRBV6-3 with TRBJ2-3; D not certain. The V end lost 6 bases, the J end lost 4 bases, and 11 bases lay between the germline ends. Germline-derived CDR1 and CDR2 are MNHEY and SVGEGT. The CDR3 consists of 13 residues. The CDR3 loop reads CASSSYSADTQYF. The CDR3 DNA sequence: TGTGCCAGCAGCTCCTACAGTGCAGATACGCAGTATTTT.

This sequence joins TRBV29-1 and TRBJ2-1; D perhaps matches TRBD2 (5 bases). Trimming took off 1 base at V and 4 bases at J, with 14 bases between the two ends. This CDR3 has 15 residues. The germline V gene encodes CDR1 SQVTM and CDR2 ANQGSEA. CDR3 in DNA: TGCAGCGTTGAAGCCCCTTTGAGGGAGTACAATGAGCAGTTCTTC. It yields the protein CSVEAPLREYNEQFF.

In its sample, this clonotype was seen a few times. The chain employs TRBV5-1 and TRBJ2-2; 9 bases align to TRBD1. Trimming took 4 bases from V and 4 from J; bases not matched to a gene: 14. Germline CDR1 SGHRS, CDR2 YFSETQ. The CDR3 sequence is 18 residues long. CDR3 nucleotide sequence: TGCGCCAGCAGCCCAGGACACAGGGGGCCCTCGTTCACCGGGGAGCTGTTTTTT. Translated: CASSPGHRGPSFTGELFF.

The chain combines TRBV4-2 with TRBJ2-2; 7 bases agree with TRBD2. The CDR3 totals 17 residues. The germline V gene has CDR1 LGHNA and CDR2 YNFKEQ. Germline trimming cut 0 bases from V and 8 bases from J; bases unmatched to any gene: 12. CDR3 region: CASSQEVLGGSPGELFF. For the CDR3, the DNA is TGTGCCAGCAGCCAAGAGGTCCTCGGGGGGAGCCCGGGGGAGCTGTTTTTT.

This chain links TRBV24-1 with TRBJ2-3; the D gene is possibly TRBD2 (6 bases). Germline-derived CDR1 and CDR2 are KGHDR and SFDVKD. CDR3 length: 15 residues. V shed 0 bases and J shed 4 bases, with 10 bases lying between them. Here the CDR3 DNA reads TGTGCCACCAGTGATTTGGGAGGGATGGCAGATACGCAGTATTTT. Translating it yields CATSDLGGMADTQYF.

J is TRBJ2-7 and V is TRBV10-1, with TRBD2 matching over 10 bases. This CDR3 has 16 amino acids. CDR1 is WNHNN and CDR2 is SYGVQD in the germline V gene (reference sequence). Germline trimming cut 0 bases from V and 4 bases from J; bases unmatched to any gene: 6. The CDR3 region is CASSESVLAGEYEQYF. CDR3 nucleotide sequence: TGCGCCAGCAGTGAGTCCGTTCTAGCGGGGGAATACGAGCAGTACTTC.

Many counts were recorded for this clonotype. The chain has TRBV29-1 and TRBJ2-2; D might be TRBD1 (6 bases). This CDR3 spans 14 amino acids. The V end was cut by 5 bases, the J end by 1 base, with 11 bases between. CDR1 and CDR2 (germline): SQVTM, ANQGSEA. The CDR3 spells CSVLGGLNTGELFF. CDR3 nucleotide sequence: TGCAGCGTTCTAGGGGGATTGAACACCGGGGAGCTGTTTTTT.